Reported below is one TCR beta chain. This record comes from a study of blood T cell repertoires in COVID-19. Study-wide context: The United States, Italy and Spain were the sources of the acute and convalescent COVID-19 samples.

The germline V and J ends were trimmed by 1 base and 0 bases, with 15 bases remaining between them. This CDR3 region has 17 residues. The germline gives CDR1 SNHLY, CDR2 FYNNEI. Cohort assignment relied on participant-reported clinical history. What the recovered Cohort 3 donors had was two negative PCRs, clearance, or symptom resolution. Clones were sequenced by immunoSEQ multiplex PCR, and TCRdb holds only the in-frame ones, with some missing. The sample includes 200,000 or so clones, roughly 84% of them seen just once. The sequenced material came from PBMCs or T cells enriched from blood (not recorded which). The V gene is TRBV2, the J gene TRBJ1-1; TRBD1 might be the D (5 bases). This receptor was identified in a man between 40 and 49 years old who had recovered from COVID-19. In DNA, the CDR3 is TGTGCCAGCAGTGAAGTGGTCAGGGATTTTATGAACACTGAAGCTTTCTTT. Amino acids: CASSEVVRDFMNTEAFF.